This T cell receptor (beta chain) comes out of a study of T cell responses to AZD1222 COVID-19 vaccine. Findings and caveats of the study: The study found Spike-specific TCR breadth and depth rose after two AZD1222 doses. Dominant at 160-218 and 743-854, vaccine-associated CD4 TCRs also spanned spike.

Looked up from germline, CDR1 is MGHDK and CDR2 is SYGVNS. V lost 0 bases and J lost 4, with 9 bases in between. This CDR3 is built from 14 residues. Profiling relied on immunoSEQ multiplex PCR, and the TCRdb table lists in-frame clones only, not all of them. The sample has about 100,000 clones, around 82% seen once; the top ten hold approximately 15%. Note on this clone: Its antigen remains unknown.

The chain uses TRBV25-1 and TRBJ1-2, with a weak D call TRBD1 (5 bases). This clonotype was sampled from an adult in good health. The sequenced sample was peripheral blood, obtained on day 0 of AZD1222 vaccination. The CDR3 coding sequence is TGTGCCAGCAGTGAATATCGCGACAGCTATGGCTACACCTTC. Translating gives CASSEYRDSYGYTF.